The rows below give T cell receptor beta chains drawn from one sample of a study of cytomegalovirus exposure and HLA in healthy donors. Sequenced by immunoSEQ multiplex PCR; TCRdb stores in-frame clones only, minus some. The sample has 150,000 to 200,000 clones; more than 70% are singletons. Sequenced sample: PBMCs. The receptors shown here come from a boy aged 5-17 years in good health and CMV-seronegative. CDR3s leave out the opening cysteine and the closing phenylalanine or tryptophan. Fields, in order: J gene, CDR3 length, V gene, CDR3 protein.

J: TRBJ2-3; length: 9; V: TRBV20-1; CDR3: SGRYTDTQY
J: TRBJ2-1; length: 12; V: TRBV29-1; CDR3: SAHPGARYNEQF
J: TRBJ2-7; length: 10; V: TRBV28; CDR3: ASSLPGGEQY
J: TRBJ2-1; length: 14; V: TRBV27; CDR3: ASSPSGGDLWDEQF
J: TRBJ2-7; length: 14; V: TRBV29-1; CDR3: SVEVPGREFSYEQY
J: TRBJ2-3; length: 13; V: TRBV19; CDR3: ASAGQSAMLDTQY
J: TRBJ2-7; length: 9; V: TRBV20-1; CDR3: SARESLEQY
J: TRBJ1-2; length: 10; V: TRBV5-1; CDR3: ASRSGVRGYT
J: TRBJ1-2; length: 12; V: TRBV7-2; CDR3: ASSTDRAGYGYT
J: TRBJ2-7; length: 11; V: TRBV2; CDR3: ASSGPTPYEQY
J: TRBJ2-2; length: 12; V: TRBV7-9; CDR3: ASSSPSGTGELF
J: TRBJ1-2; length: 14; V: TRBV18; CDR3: ASSPPGQIFNYGYT
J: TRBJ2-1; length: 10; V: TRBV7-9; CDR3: ASSLDGEEQF
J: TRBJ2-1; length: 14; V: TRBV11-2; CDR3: ASSLGQGAPHNEQF
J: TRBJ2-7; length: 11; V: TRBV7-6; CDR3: ASSLGDGYEQY
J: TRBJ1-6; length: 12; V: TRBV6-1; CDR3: ASRWEGDNSPLH
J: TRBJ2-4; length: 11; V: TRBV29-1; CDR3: SAESLAKNIQY
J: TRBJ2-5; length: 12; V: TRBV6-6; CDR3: ASSYSRGSETQY
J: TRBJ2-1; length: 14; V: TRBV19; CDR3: ASSITSGSGSYEQF
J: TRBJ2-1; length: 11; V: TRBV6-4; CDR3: ASSFRGGDEQF
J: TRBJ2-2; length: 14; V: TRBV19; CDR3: ASSIPLGLLTGELF
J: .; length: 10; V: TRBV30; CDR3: AWEAGAYEQY
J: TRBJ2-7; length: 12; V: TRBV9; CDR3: ASSVGGGRNEQY
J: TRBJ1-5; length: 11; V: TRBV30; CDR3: AWREGLNQPQH
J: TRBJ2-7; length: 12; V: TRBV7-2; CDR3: ASSPGLAGGEQY
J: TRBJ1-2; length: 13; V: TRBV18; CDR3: ASSPTQGVTYGYT
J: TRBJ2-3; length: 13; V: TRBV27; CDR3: ASSLEGLAGNTQY
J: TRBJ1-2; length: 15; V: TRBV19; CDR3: ASSSLRTGNSNYGYT
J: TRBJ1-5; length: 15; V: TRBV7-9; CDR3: ASSYGTGVYSNQPQH
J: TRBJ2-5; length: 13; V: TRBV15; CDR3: ATSILGTASETQY
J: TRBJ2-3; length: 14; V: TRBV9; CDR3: ASSVAASGRGDTQY